Presented here are 8 T cell receptor beta chains from one specimen sequenced in a study of T cell responses to AZD1222 COVID-19 vaccine. Sequencing used immunoSEQ multiplex PCR; TCRdb keeps in-frame clones, though not all of them. This sample has roughly 180,000 clones; just under 95% occur once, and the top ten carry roughly 1%. The sample in question was peripheral blood, obtained 28 days after the second dose of the MenACWY control vaccine. The receptors shown here come from an adult who received the MenACWY meningococcal vaccine as a control.

CDR3 DNA sequence: TGCGCCAGCAGCTTGGCGGGCACCAAAGAGACCCAGTACTTC. It yields the protein CASSLAGTKETQYF. The genes are TRBV5-1 and TRBJ2-5; D remains unclear. This CDR3 has 14 residues. CDR1 SGHRS and CDR2 YFSETQ come from the germline V gene. V was clipped by 0 bases and J by 3 bases, with 9 bases between them.

The chain has TRBV24-1 and TRBJ2-1, with 7 bases fitting TRBD2. This CDR3 spans 15 amino acids. J was trimmed by 2 bases and V by 5 bases; bases with no gene match: 5. CDR1 and CDR2 from the germline V gene are KGHDR and SFDVKD. The CDR3 sequence is CATSVGLQTYNEQFF. The CDR3 DNA reads as TGTGCCACCAGTGTGGGACTACAAACCTACAATGAGCAGTTCTTC.

This rearrangement joins TRBV7-2 to TRBJ1-5; no firm D call. Deletions cut 3 bases from V and 6 bases from J, with 12 bases between. Germline V gene lookup returns CDR1 SGHTA and CDR2 FQGNSA. The CDR3 is made up of 14 amino acids. The CDR3 reads CASSFYGEGQPQHF. In DNA form, the CDR3 reads TGTGCCAGCAGCTTTTACGGGGAAGGTCAGCCCCAGCATTTT.

The rearrangement uses TRBV3-1 (or the pseudogene TRBV3-2) and TRBJ1-5; TRBD1 aligns across 7 bases. The CDR3 is 15 amino acids. Unmatched junction bases numbered 5, after V lost 5 bases and J lost 1 base. Germline V gene data show CDR1 as LGHDT and CDR2 as YNNKEL (reference sequence). CDR3 sequence reads: CASSRQGLSNQPQHF. CDR3 coding DNA: TGTGCCAGCAGCAGACAGGGTTTAAGCAATCAGCCCCAGCATTTT.

A note on this clone: Other DNA sequences from this sample encode an identical CDR3 as well. The chain employs TRBV12-3 or TRBV12-4 and TRBJ1-2; no definite D call. V shed 1 base and J shed 5 bases, with 2 bases lying between them. This CDR3 is 11 amino acids long. CDR3 loop: CASSLGYGYTF. DNA for the CDR3: TGTGCCAGCAGTTTAGGTTATGGCTACACCTTC.

This clone was found once. The rearrangement links TRBV27 to TRBJ1-5; possibly TRBD1 for D (6 bases). CDR1 is MNHEY, CDR2 SMNVEV, per germline (reference sequence). The CDR3 has 14 amino acids. Trimming cost V 5 bases and J 5 bases, with 13 bases left between them. CDR3 region: CASSERDTDQPQHF. CDR3 DNA sequence: TGTGCCAGCAGTGAGCGGGACACAGATCAGCCCCAGCATTTT.

This rearrangement joins TRBV7-2 to TRBJ1-6; no clear D gene. Germline V CDR1 and CDR2: SGHTA, FQGNSA. The V end lost 4 bases, the J end lost 3 bases, and 7 bases lay between the germline ends. The length of the CDR3 is 14 residues. CDR3 in DNA: TGTGCCAGCAGCTCTGAGGGCTATAATTCACCCCTCCACTTT. This codes for CASSSEGYNSPLHF.

The chain employs TRBV15 and TRBJ1-1; D is ambiguous. Germline loops: CDR1 LNHNV, CDR2 YYDKDF (reference sequence). This CDR3 is 13 amino acids long. The V gene lost 5 bases and the J gene lost 0 bases, with 7 bases spanning the gap. CDR3 residues: CATSYFMNTEAFF. As DNA, the CDR3 is TGTGCCACCAGCTACTTCATGAACACTGAAGCTTTCTTT.